Sequencing of this T cell receptor (beta chain) was carried out in a study of OX40 agonist ivuxolimab in advanced cancers. Study results and caveats: Both CD4+ and CD8+ T cell populations in blood had undergone clonal expansion by week 6 at 0.1 to 3.0 mg/kg.

Points on this clone: Its antigen is undetermined.

V dropped 3 bases and J dropped 4 bases, with 28 bases sitting between them. The CDR3 is made up of 19 amino acids. Germline loops: CDR1 LNHDA, CDR2 SQIVND (reference sequence). Sequenced by immunoSEQ multiplex PCR; TCRdb stores in-frame clones only, minus some. The sample shows roughly 48,000 clones, about 85% of them seen only once. Excluded were patients having autoimmune disease history or systemic immunosuppression. The clonotype originates from an adult with an advanced solid tumor such as melanoma, head and neck, liver or kidney cancer. The sequenced sample was CD4+ or CD8+ T cells sorted from blood, obtained in a trial of the OX40 agonist ivuxolimab. V and J are TRBV19 and TRBJ2-7; D gene ambiguous. The CDR3 bases are TGTGCCAGTAGTATTTCTGCTGGGGTCGGACCGGCTGAAACTTACGAGCAGTACTTC. This encodes CASSISAGVGPAETYEQYF.